The source of this TCR beta chain is a study of control samples from healthy donors and cancer patients. This clone was counted once. The assay was immunoSEQ multiplex PCR, and TCRdb's table has in-frame clones only and misses some. In the table there are approximately 81,000 clones, 90% to 95% of which are singletons. The CDR3 length is 14 residues. Deletions cut 6 bases from V and 1 base from J, with 12 bases between. Germline V CDR1 and CDR2: LGHNA, YNFKEQ. The V gene is TRBV4-2, the J gene TRBJ1-1; tentatively, D is TRBD1 (5 bases). The clonotype comes from a woman aged 18-35 years in good health. The specimen sequenced was blood. The DNA of the CDR3 is TGTGCCAGCAGGTGGGGGGGTGCGAACACTGAAGCTTTCTTT. Protein product: CASRWGGANTEAFF.